What follows is one TCR beta chain and its context. Its target is unknown. These data come from a study of T cell responses to AZD1222 COVID-19 vaccine. Some clones are missing from TCRdb's copy, which holds only in-frame ones; the method was immunoSEQ multiplex PCR. The sample has under 130,000 clones; around 90% are singletons. Whole-study findings and limits: Targets within unmutated variant regions were reportedly found for nearly half of spike-specific TCRs.

Trimming at V came to 2 bases and at J to 2 bases, leaving 4 bases not matched to a gene. There are 15 residues in the CDR3. CDR1 is MNHEY, CDR2 SVGEGT, per germline. This material consisted of peripheral blood, taken on day 0 of AZD1222 vaccination. V usage is TRBV6-2 or TRBV6-3 and J usage is TRBJ2-3, with 7 bases fitting TRBD2. The sequence derives from an adult in good health. CDR3 nucleotide sequence: TGTGCCAGCAGTTACGCGGGGGAGCCCACAGATACGCAGTATTTT. Its protein is CASSYAGEPTDTQYF.